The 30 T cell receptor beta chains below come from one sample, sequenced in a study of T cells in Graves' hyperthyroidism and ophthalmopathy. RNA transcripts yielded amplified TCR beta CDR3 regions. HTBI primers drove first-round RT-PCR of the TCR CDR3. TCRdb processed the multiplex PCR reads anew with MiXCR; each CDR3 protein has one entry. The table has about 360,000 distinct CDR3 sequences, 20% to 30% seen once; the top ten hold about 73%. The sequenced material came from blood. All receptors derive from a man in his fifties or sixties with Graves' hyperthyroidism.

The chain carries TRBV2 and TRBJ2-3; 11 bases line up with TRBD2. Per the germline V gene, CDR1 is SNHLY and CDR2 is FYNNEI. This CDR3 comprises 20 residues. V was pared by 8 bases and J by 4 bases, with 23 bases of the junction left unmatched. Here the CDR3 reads CASLSQATSGSYGGADTQYF. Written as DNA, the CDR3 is TGTGCCAGCCTGAGCCAAGCAACTAGCGGGAGTTATGGGGGGGCAGATACGCAGTATTTT.

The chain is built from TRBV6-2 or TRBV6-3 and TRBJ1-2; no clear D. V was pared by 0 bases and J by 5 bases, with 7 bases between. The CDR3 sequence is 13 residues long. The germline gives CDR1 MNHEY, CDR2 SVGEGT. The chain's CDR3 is CASSYSKQYGYTF. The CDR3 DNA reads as TGTGCCAGCAGTTACTCGAAACAGTATGGCTACACCTTC.

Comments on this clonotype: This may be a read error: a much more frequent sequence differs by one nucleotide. In nucleotides, the CDR3 is TGCAGTGCTAGAGATTGGCTAGCGGGAGAGGAAGGGTCCTACAATGAGCAGTTCTTC. It specifies CSARDWLAGEEGSYNEQFF. J is TRBJ2-1 and V is TRBV20-1; 10 bases align to TRBD2. V gave up 0 bases and J gave up 1 base; unmatched junction bases: 12. The CDR3 length is 19 residues. Germline V gene data show CDR1 as DFQATT and CDR2 as SNEGSKA (reference sequence).

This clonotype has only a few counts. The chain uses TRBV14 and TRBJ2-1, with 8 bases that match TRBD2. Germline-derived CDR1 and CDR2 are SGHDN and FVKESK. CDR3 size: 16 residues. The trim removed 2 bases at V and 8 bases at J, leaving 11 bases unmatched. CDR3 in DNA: TGTGCCAGCAGCCAACGACTAGCGCCGATCGGGCATGAGCAGTTCTTC. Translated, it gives CASSQRLAPIGHEQFF.

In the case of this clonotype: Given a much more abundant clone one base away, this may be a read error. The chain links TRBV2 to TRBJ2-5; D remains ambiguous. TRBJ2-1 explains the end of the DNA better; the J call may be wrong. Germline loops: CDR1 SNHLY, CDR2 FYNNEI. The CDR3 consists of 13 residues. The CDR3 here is CASSLLQQETQFF. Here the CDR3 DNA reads TGTGCCAGCAGTTTACTACAGCAAGAGACCCAGTTCTTC.

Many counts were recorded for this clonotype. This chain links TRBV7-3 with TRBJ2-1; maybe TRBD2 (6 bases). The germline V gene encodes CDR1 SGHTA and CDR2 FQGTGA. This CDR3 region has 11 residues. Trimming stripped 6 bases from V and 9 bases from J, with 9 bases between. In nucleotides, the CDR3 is TGTGCCAGCAGTTTGGGGGGTGAGCAGTTCTTC. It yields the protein CASSLGGEQFF.

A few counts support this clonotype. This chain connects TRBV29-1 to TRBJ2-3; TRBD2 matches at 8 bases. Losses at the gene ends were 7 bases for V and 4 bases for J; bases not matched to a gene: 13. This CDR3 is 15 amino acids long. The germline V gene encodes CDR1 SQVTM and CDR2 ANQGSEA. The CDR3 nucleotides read TGCAGCGCCCACGGAGGAGCGGGAGATGCAGATACGCAGTATTTT. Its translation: CSAHGGAGDADTQYF.

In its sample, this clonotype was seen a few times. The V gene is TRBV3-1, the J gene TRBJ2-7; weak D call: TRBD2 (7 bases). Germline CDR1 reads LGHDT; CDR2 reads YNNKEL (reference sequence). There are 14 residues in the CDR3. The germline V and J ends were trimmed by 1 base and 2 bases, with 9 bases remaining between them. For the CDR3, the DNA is TGTGCCAGCAGCCAAGGAGGGGGGGCCTACGAGCAGTACTTC. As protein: CASSQGGGAYEQYF.

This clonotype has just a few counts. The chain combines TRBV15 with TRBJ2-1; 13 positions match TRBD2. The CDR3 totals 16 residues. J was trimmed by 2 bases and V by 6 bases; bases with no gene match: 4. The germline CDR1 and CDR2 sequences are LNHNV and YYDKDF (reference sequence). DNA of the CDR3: TGTGCCACCAGAGGACTAGCGGGAGAACCCTACAATGAGCAGTTCTTC. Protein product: CATRGLAGEPYNEQFF.

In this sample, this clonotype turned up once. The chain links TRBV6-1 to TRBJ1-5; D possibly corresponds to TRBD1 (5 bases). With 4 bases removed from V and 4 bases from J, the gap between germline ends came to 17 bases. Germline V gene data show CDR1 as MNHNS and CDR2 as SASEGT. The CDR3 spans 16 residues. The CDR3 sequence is CASSAHQGLPNQPQHF. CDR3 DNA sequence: TGTGCCAGCAGTGCCCACCAGGGACTCCCTAATCAGCCCCAGCATTTT.

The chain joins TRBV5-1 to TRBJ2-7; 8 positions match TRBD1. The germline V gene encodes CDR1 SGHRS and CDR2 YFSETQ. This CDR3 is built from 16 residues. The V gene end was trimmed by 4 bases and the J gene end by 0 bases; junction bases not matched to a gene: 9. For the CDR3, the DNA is TGCGCCAGCAGCCCAGGACAGGGTGGGAACTCCTACGAGCAGTACTTC. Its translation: CASSPGQGGNSYEQYF.

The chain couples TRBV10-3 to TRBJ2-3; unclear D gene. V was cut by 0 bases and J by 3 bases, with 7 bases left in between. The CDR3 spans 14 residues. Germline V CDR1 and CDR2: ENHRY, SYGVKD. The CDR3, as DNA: TGTGCCATCAGTGAGTCCGTGGGGACAGATACGCAGTATTTT. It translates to CAISESVGTDTQYF.

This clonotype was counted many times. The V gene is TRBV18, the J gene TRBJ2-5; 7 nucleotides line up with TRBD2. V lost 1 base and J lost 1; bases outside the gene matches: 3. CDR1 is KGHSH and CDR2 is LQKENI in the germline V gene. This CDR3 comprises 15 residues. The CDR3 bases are TGTGCCAGCTCACCACTAGCGGGCGGCCAAGAGACCCAGTACTTC. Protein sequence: CASSPLAGGQETQYF.

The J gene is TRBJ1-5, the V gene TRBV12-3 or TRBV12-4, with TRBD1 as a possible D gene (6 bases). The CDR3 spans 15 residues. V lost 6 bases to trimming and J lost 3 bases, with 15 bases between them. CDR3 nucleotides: TGTGCCAGCAGCCGAGAGACAGGATTCAATCAGCCCCAGCATTTT. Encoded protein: CASSRETGFNQPQHF.

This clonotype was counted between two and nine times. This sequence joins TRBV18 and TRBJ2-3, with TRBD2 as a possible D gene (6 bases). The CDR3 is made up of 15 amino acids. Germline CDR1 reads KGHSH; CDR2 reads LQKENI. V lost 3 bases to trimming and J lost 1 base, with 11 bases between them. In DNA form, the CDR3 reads TGTGCCAGCTCACCTGTGGCTAGCGGCACAGATACGCAGTATTTT. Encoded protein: CASSPVASGTDTQYF.

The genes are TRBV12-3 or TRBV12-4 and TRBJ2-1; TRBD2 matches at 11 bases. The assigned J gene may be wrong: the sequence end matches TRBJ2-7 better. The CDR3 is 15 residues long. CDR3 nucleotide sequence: TGTGCCAGCAGTCCCCACGGGACTAGCGGCAATGAGCAGTACTTC. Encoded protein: CASSPHGTSGNEQYF.

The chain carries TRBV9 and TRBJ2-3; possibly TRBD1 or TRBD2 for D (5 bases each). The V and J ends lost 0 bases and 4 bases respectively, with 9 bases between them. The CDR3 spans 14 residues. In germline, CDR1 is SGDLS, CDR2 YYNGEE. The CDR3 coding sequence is TGTGCCAGCAGCGTAGGAGGGGCCGCAGATACGCAGTATTTT. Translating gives CASSVGGAADTQYF.

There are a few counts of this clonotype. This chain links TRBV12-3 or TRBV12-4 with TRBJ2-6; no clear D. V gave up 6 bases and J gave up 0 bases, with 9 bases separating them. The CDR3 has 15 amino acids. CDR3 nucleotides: TGTGCCAGCAGGTCTACATACTCTGGGGCCAACGTCCTGACTTTC. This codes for CASRSTYSGANVLTF.

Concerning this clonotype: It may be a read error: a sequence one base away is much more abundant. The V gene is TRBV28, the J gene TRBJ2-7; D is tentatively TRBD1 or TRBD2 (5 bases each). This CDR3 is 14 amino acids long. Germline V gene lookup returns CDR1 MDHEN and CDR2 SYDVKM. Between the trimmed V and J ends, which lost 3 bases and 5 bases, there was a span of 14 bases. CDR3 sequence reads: CASSFLGPTHEQYF. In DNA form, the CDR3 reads TGTGCCAGCAGTTTCTTGGGACCTACCCACGAGCAGTACTTC.

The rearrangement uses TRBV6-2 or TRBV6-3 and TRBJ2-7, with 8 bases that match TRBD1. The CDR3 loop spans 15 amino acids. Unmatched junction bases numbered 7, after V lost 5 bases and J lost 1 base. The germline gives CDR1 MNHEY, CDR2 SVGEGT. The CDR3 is CASSNRDRPSYEQYF. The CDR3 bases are TGTGCCAGCAGTAACCGGGACAGGCCTTCCTACGAGCAGTACTTC.

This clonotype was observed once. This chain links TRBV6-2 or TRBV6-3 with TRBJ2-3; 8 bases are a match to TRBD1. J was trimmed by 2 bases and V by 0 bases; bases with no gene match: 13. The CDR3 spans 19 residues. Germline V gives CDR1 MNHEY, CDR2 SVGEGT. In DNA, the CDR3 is TGTGCCAGCAGTTACTCCCTTCCTGGACAGGGCCTACTCACAGATACGCAGTATTTT. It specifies CASSYSLPGQGLLTDTQYF.

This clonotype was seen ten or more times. The CDR3: CASGPGQGDTQYF. In DNA form, the CDR3 reads TGTGCCAGCGGCCCGGGACAGGGAGATACGCAGTATTTT. This chain links TRBV6-1 with TRBJ2-3; TRBD1 matches at 9 bases. Losses at the gene ends were 8 bases for V and 5 bases for J; bases not matched to a gene: 5. Per the germline V gene, CDR1 is MNHNS and CDR2 is SASEGT. The CDR3 covers 13 residues.

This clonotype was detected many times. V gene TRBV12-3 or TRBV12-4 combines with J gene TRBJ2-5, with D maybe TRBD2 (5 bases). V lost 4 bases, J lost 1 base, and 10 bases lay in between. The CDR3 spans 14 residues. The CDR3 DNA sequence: TGTGCCAGCAGTTCGGACTGGCCCCAAGAGACCCAGTACTTC. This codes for CASSSDWPQETQYF.

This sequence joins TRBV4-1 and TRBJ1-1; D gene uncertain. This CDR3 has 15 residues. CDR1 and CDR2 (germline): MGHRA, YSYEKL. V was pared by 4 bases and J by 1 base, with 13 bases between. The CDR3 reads CASSRLLAWNTEAFF. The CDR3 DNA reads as TGCGCCAGCAGCCGCCTATTAGCCTGGAACACTGAAGCTTTCTTT.

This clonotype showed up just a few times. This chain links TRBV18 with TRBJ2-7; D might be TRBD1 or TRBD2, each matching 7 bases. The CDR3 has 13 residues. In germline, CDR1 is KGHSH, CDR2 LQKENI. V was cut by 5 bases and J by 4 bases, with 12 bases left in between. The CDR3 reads CASSDREGYEQYF. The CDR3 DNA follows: TGTGCCAGCTCAGACAGGGAGGGTTACGAGCAGTACTTC.

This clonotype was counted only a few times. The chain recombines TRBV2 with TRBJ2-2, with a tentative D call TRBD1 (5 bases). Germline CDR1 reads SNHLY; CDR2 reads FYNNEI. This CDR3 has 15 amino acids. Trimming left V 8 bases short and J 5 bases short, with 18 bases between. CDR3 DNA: TGTGCCAGCGGATCAAAACGGACACGAACCGGGGAGCTGTTTTTT. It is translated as CASGSKRTRTGELFF.

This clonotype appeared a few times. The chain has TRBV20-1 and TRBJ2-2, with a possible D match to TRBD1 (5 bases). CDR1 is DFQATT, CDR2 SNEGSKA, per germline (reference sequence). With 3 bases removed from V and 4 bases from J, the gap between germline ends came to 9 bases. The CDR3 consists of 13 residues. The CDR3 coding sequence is TGCAGTGCTAGCGAGACAGTCACCGGGGAGCTGTTTTTT. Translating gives CSASETVTGELFF.

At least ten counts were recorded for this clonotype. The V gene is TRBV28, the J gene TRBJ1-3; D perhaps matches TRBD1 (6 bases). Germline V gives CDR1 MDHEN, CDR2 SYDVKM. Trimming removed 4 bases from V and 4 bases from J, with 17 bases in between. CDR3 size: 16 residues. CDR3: CASSSLGGRTGNTIYF. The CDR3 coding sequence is TGTGCCAGCAGTTCCCTCGGGGGGCGAACAGGAAACACCATATATTTT.

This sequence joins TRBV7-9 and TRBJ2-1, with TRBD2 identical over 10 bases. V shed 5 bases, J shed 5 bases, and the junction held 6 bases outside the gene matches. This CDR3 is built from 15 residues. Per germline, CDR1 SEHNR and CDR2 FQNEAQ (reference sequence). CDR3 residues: CASSPGLAEDNEQFF. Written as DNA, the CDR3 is TGTGCCAGCAGCCCCGGACTAGCGGAAGACAATGAGCAGTTCTTC. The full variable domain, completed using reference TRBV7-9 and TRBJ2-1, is DTGVSQNPRHKITKRGQNVTFRCDPISEHNRLYWYRQTLGQGPEFLTYFQNEAQLEKSRLLSDRFSAERPKGSFSTLEIQRTEQGDSAMYLCASSPGLAEDNEQFFGPGTRLTVL.

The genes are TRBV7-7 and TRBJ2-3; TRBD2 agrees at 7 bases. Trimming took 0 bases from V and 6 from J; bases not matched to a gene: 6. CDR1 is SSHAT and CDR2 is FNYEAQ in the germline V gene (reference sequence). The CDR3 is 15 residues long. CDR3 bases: TGTGCCAGCAGCTTAGCGGGAGGGCCGGGGGATACGCAGTATTTT. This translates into CASSLAGGPGDTQYF.